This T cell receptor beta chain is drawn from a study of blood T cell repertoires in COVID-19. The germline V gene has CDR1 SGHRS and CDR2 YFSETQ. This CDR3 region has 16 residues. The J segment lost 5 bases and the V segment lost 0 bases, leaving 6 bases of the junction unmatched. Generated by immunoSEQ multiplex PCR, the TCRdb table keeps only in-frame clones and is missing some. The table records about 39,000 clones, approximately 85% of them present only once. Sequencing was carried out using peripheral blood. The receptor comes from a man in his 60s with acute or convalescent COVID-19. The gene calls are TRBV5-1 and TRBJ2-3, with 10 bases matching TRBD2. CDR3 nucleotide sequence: TGCGCCAGCAGCTTGGCGGGGGCTAGCGGGAGAGATACGCAGTATTTT. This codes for CASSLAGASGRDTQYF.